This T cell receptor (beta chain) originates from a study of T cell responses to AZD1222 COVID-19 vaccine. General observations from the study: Samples come after the peak T cell response, not at day 14. It should be noted that donors were predominantly white British and more often female, and clonal diversity was possibly underestimated.

Worth noting for this clone: The antigen remains undetermined.

The data were produced by immunoSEQ multiplex PCR, yet TCRdb's version contains in-frame clones alone and is incomplete. The sample includes roughly 130,000 clones, approximately 89% of them seen just once. This TCR came from an adult in good health. This material consisted of peripheral blood, taken on day 0 of AZD1222 vaccination.

CDR3 loop: CASSSLSGSGELFF. DNA for the CDR3: TGTGCCAGCAGCTCCCTAAGCGGGAGCGGGGAGCTGTTTTTT. The chain has TRBV11-3 and TRBJ2-2; 8 bases match TRBD2. This CDR3 has 14 amino acids. The V and J ends lost 4 bases and 7 bases, in that order; junction bases with no gene match: 5. Germline CDR1 and CDR2: SGHNT and YENEEA.